These T cell receptor delta chains were read from a single sample in a study of gamma-delta chains in newborns, infants, children. TCRdb processed the reads again with the CATT caller. The sample lists approximately 7,000 delta-chain clones, 11% occurring once. Material: blood. These receptor sequences come from a child who was a newborn, infant or young child, either healthy, febrile or measles-vaccinated (not recorded which). The CDR3 runs from the conserved cysteine through the conserved F or W. A D gene is named only where the DNA matches it firmly. Some rows have no size entry. The others give once, few or many, or a class for an expanded clone.

clone_size	v_call	d_call	j_call	cdr3_nt	cdr3_aa
medium-sized	TRDV2	TRDD3	TRDJ1	TGTGCCTGTTTCCCTCTGGGGGATACGCGCTCTTCCGATAAACTCATCTTT	CACFPLGDTRSSDKLIF
.	TRDV2	TRDD3	TRDJ3	TGTGCCTGGGACACCGTCCTACTGGGGGATACAAACCGGGACACCCGACAGATGTTTTTC	CAWDTVLLGDTNRDTRQMFF
.	TRDV2	TRDD3	TRDJ1	TGTGCCTGTGATCCCGTACTGGGGGATACTGACCGTGGGTACACCGATAAACTCATCTTT	CACDPVLGDTDRGYTDKLIF
few	TRDV2	TRDD3	TRDJ3	TGTGCCTGTGACACCGTACTGGGGTCCTGGGACACCCGACAGATGTTTTTC	CACDTVLGSWDTRQMFF
few	TRDV2	.	TRDJ2	TGTGCCTGTGACGCTTTACTGGCCACCGATAAACTCTTCTTT	CACDALLATDKLFF
few	TRDV2	TRDD3	TRDJ1	TGTGCCTGTGACCCCCTGGGGGGGGGCCCGGGCACCGATAAACTCATCTTT	CACDPLGGGPGTDKLIF
.	TRDV2	TRDD3	TRDJ3	TGTGCCTGTGACTTAGTACTGGGGGAAAGCTCCTGGGACACCCGACAGATGTTTTTC	CACDLVLGESSWDTRQMFF
medium-sized	TRDV2	.	TRDJ3	TGTGCCTGTGACACCGCTGGGCCACATTCCTGGGACACCCGACAGATGTTTTTC	CACDTAGPHSWDTRQMFF
medium-sized	TRDV2	TRDD3	TRDJ2	TGTGCCTGTGACATACTGGGGGCTTTGACAGCACAACTCTTCTTT	CACDILGALTAQLFF
few	TRDV2	TRDD3	TRDJ3	TGTGCCTGTGACAAACTGGGGGCTAGCTCCTGGGACACCCGACAGATGTTTTTC	CACDKLGASSWDTRQMFF
.	TRDV2	.	TRDJ1	TGTGCCTGCGACACCATTACTGGGACCGATAAACTCATCTTT	CACDTITGTDKLIF
few	TRDV2	TRDD3	TRDJ3	TGTGCCTGTGACACCGCTGTGAGTGGGGGATCCGACTCCTGGGACACCCGACAGATGTTTTTC	CACDTAVSGGSDSWDTRQMFF